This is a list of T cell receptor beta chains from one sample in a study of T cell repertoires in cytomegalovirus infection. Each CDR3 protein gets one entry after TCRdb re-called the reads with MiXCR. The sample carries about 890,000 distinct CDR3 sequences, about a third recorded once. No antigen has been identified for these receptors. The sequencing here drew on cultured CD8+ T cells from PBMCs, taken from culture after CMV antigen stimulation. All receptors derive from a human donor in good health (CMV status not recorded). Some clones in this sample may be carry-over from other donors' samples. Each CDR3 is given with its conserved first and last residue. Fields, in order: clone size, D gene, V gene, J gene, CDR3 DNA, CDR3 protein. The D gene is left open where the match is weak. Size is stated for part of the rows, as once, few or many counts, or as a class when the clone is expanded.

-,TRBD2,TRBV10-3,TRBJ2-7,TGTGCCATCAGTGATCCCGGACTAGCGGGGGACTACGAGCAGTACTTC,CAISDPGLAGDYEQYF
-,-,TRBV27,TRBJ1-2,TGTGCCAGCAGTTTATCACGACGAGCTAACTATGGCTACACCTTC,CASSLSRRANYGYTF
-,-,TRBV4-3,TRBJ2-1,TGCGCCAGCAGCCAAGAGACTTCAGGGATGAATGAGCAGTTCTTC,CASSQETSGMNEQFF
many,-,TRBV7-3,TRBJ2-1,TGTGCCAGCAGCTTAGTGATTAGGAAGAAAGGGTCCCACAATGAGCAGTTCTTC,CASSLVIRKKGSHNEQFF
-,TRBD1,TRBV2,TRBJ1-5,TGTGCCAGCAGTGAATTGGAGGGGGCGCAGACTCAGCCCCAGCATTTT,CASSELEGAQTQPQHF
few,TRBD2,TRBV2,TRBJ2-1,TGTGCCAGCAGTGGAAACGGGGGGTACAATGAGCAGTTCTTC,CASSGNGGYNEQFF
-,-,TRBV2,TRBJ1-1,TGTGCCAGCAGTGAAGCGGGGCAGGCTGGGACTGAAGCTTTCTTT,CASSEAGQAGTEAFF
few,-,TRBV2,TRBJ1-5,TGTGCCAGCAGTGAAGCGCCTAGGGGTACCCAGCATTTT,CASSEAPRGTQHF
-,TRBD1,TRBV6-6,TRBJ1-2,TGTGCCAGCAGTCCTTCTGTCGGAGGGGGCAACTATGGCTACACCTTC,CASSPSVGGGNYGYTF
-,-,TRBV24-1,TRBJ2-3,TGTGCCACCAGTGATTTTGGATCCCCAGATACGCAGTATTTT,CATSDFGSPDTQYF
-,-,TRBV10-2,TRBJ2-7,TGCGCCAGCGCAACTACCTCCTACGAGCAGTACTTC,CASATTSYEQYF
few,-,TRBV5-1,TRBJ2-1,TGCGCCAGCAGCTTGGGACGATTCCCCGACGAGCAGTTCTTC,CASSLGRFPDEQFF
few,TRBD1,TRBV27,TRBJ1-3,TGTGCCAGCAGTCAATACAGGGGATCGGGAAACACCATATATTTT,CASSQYRGSGNTIYF
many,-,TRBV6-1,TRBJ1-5,TGTGCCAGCAACAGATCCTCGTATAGCAATCAGCCCCAGCATTTT,CASNRSSYSNQPQHF